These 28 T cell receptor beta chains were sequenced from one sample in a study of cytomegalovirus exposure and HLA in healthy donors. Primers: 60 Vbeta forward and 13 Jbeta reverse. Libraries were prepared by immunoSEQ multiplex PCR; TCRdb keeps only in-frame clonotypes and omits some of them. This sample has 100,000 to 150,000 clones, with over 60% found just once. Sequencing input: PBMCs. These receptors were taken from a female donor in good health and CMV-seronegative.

CDR3 protein: CASSVTGKNTEAFF. The CDR3 DNA reads as TGTGCCAGCAGCGTGACAGGGAAGAACACTGAAGCTTTCTTT. V is TRBV9 and J is TRBJ1-1; 7 positions match TRBD1. Germline CDR1 reads SGDLS; CDR2 reads YYNGEE. This CDR3 is 14 amino acids long. V lost 2 bases to trimming and J lost 1 base; unmatched junction nucleotides: 2. Full variable domain (missing parts from reference TRBV9 and TRBJ1-1): DSGVTQTPKHLITATGQRVTLRCSPRSGDLSVYWYQQSLDQGLQFLIQYYNGEERAKGNILERFSAQQFPDLHSELNLSSLELGDSALYFCASSVTGKNTEAFFGQGTRLTVV.

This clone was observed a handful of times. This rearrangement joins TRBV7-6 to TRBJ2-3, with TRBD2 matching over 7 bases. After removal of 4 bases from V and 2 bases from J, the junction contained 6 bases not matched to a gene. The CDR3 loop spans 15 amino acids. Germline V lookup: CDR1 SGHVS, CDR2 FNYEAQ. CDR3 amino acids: CASSSRDYNTDTQYF. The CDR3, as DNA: TGTGCCAGCAGCTCCCGGGACTACAACACAGATACGCAGTATTTT. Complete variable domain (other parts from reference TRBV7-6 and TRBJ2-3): GAGVSQSPRYKVTKRGQDVALRCDPISGHVSLYWYRQALGQGPEFLTYFNYEAQQDKSGLPNDRFSAERPEGSISTLTIQRTEQRDSAMYRCASSSRDYNTDTQYFGPGTRLTVL.

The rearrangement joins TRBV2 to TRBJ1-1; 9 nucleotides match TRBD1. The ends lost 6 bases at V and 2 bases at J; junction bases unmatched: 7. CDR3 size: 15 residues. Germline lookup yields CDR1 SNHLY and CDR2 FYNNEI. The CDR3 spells CASSGGQGRNTEAFF. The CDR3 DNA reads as TGTGCCAGCAGCGGGGGACAGGGTAGAAACACTGAAGCTTTCTTT.

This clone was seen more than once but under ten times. DNA for the CDR3: TGTGCCAGCAGCTTTGCGCGGGAGTCCTACAATGAGCAGTTCTTC. Its protein is CASSFARESYNEQFF. The rearrangement uses TRBV5-4 and TRBJ2-1; 7 bases are shared with TRBD2. Germline assignment: CDR1 SGHNT and CDR2 YYREEE (reference sequence). The J segment lost 1 base and the V segment lost 2 bases, leaving 3 bases of the junction unmatched. The CDR3 runs 15 residues.

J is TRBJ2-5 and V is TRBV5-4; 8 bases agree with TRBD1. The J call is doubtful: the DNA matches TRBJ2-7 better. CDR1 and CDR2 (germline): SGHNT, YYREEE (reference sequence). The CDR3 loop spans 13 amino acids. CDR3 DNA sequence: TGTGCCAGCAGCTTCGACAGGGGCAACGAGCAGTACTTC. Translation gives CASSFDRGNEQYF.

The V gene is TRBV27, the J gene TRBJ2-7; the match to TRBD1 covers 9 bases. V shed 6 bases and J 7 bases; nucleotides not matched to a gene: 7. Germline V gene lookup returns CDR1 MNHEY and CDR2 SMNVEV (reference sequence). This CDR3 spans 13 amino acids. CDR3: CASRGQGYYEQYF. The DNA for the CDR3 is TGTGCCAGCAGAGGACAGGGGTACTATGAGCAGTACTTC.

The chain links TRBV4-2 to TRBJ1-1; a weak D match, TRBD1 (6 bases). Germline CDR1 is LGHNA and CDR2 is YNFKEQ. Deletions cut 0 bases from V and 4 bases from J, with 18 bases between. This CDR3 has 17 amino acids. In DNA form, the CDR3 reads TGTGCCAGCAGCCAAGAAATTCCCAGGGGTCTCGGCACTGAAGCTTTCTTT. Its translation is CASSQEIPRGLGTEAFF.

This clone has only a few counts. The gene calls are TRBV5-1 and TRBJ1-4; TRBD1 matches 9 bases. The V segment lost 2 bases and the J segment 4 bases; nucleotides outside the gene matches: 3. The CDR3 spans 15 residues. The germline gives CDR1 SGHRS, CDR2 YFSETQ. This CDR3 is CASSFSGQGNEKLFF. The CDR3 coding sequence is TGCGCCAGCAGCTTCTCGGGACAGGGTAATGAAAAACTGTTTTTT.

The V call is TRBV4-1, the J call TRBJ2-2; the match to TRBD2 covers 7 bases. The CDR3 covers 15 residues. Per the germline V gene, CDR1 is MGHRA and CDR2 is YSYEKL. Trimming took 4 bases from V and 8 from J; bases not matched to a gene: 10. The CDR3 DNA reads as TGCGCCAGCAGCCGGGTGGCGGGAGATAAGGGGGAGCTGTTTTTT. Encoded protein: CASSRVAGDKGELFF.

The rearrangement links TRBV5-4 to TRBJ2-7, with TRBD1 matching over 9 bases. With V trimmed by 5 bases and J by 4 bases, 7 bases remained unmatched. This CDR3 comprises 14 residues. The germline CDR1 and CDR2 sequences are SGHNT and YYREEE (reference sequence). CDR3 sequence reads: CASRADRGPYEQYF. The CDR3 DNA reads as TGTGCCAGCAGGGCGGACAGGGGCCCATACGAGCAGTACTTC.

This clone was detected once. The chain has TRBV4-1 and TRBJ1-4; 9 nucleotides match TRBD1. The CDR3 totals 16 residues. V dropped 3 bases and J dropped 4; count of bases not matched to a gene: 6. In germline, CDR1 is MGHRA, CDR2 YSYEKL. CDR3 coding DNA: TGCGCCAGCAGCCAGCAGGGGACAGGGAATAATGAAAAACTGTTTTTT. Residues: CASSQQGTGNNEKLFF.

CDR3 in amino acids: CASSPPLRAEAFF. The DNA of the CDR3 is TGTGCCAGCAGCCCCCCGCTCCGCGCTGAAGCTTTCTTT. This chain links TRBV7-9 with TRBJ1-1; no definite D call. V gave up 5 bases and J gave up 6 bases, with 13 bases separating them. The CDR3 spans 13 residues. Per the germline V gene, CDR1 is SEHNR and CDR2 is FQNEAQ (reference sequence).

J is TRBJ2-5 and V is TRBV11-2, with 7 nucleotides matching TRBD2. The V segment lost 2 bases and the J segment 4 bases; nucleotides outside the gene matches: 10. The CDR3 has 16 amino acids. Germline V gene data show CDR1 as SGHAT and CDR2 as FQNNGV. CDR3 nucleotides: TGTGCCAGCAGCTTATTTGGCGGGAGTGGAGGAGAGACCCAGTACTTC. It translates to CASSLFGGSGGETQYF.

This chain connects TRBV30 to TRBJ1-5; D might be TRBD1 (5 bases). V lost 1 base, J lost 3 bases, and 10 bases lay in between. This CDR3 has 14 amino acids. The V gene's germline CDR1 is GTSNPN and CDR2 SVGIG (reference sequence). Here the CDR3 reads CAWSDQGYNQPQHF. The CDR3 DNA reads TGTGCCTGGAGTGACCAGGGCTACAATCAGCCCCAGCATTTT.

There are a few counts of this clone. CDR3 sequence reads: CASSGLAGVPGELFF. The CDR3 bases are TGTGCCAGCAGTGGACTAGCGGGAGTTCCCGGGGAGCTGTTTTTT. This chain links TRBV6-1 with TRBJ2-2, with 12 bases fitting TRBD2. The CDR3 sequence is 15 residues long. CDR1 and CDR2 from the germline V gene are MNHNS and SASEGT. Trimming took 4 bases from V and 6 from J; bases not matched to a gene: 3.

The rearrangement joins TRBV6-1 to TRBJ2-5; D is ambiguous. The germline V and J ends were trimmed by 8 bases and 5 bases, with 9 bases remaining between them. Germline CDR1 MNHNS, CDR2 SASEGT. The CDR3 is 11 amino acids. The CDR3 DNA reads TGTGCCAGCTTTCTCGTGGAGACCCAGTACTTC. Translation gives CASFLVETQYF.

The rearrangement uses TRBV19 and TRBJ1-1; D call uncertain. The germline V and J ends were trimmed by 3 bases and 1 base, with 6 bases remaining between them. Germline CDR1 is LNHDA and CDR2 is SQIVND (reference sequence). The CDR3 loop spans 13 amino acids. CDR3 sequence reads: CASSMRGNTEAFF. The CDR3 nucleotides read TGTGCCAGTAGTATGCGAGGGAACACTGAAGCTTTCTTT.

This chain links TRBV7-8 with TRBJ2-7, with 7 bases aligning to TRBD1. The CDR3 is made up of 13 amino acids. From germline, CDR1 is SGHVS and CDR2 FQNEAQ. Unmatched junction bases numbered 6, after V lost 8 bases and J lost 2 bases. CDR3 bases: TGTGCCAGCCAGGGACAGCCCACCTACGAGCAGTACTTC. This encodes CASQGQPTYEQYF.

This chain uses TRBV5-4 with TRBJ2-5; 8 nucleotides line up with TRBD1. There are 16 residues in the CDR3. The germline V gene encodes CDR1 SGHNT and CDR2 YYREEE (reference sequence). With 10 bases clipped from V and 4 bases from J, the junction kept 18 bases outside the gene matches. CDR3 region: CAASNGAGGWRETQYF. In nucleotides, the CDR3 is TGTGCCGCCAGCAACGGGGCAGGGGGCTGGCGAGAGACCCAGTACTTC.

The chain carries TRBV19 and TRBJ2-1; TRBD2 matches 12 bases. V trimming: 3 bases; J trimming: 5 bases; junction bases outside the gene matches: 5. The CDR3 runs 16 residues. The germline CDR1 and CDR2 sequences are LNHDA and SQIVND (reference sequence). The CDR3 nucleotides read TGTGCCAGTAGTATCACTAGCGGGGGGTCGGACAATGAGCAGTTCTTC. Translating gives CASSITSGGSDNEQFF. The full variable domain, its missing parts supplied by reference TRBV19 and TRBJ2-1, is DGGITQSPKYLFRKEGQNVTLSCEQNLNHDAMYWYRQDPGQGLRLIYYSQIVNDFQKGDIAEGYSVSREKKESFPLTVTSAQKNPTAFYLCASSITSGGSDNEQFFGPGTRLTVL.

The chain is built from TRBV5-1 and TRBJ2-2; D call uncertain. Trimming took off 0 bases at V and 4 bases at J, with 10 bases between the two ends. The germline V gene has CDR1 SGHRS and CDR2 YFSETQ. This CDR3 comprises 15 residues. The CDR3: CASSLGATFTGELFF. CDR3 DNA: TGCGCCAGCAGCTTGGGCGCAACCTTCACCGGGGAGCTGTTTTTT.

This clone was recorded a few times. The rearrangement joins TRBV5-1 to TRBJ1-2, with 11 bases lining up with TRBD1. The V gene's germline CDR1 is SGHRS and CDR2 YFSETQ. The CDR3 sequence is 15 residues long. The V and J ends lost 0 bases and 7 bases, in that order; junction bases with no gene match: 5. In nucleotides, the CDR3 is TGCGCCAGCAGCTTGGAAGGACAGGGGGCTTCTGGCTACACCTTC. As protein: CASSLEGQGASGYTF.

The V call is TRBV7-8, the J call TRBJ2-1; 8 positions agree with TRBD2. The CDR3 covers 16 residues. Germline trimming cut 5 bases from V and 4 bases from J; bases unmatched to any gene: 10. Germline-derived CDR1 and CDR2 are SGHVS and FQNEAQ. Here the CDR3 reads CASSTLGTRGYNEQFF. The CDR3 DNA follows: TGTGCCAGCAGCACCCTAGGGACTAGGGGTTACAATGAGCAGTTCTTC.

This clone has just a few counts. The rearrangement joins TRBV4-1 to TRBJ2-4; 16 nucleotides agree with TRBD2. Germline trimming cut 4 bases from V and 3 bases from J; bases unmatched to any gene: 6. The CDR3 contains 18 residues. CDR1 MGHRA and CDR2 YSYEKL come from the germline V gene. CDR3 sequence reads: CASSPGLAGGLDKNIQYF. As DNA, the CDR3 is TGCGCCAGCAGCCCGGGACTAGCGGGGGGGCTGGACAAAAACATTCAGTACTTC.

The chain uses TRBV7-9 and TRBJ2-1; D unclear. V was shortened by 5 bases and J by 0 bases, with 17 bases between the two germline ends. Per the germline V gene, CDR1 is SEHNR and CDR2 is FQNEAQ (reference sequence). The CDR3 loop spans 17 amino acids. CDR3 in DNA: TGTGCCAGCAGCCTCAGCGCCTACCGAGACTCCTACAATGAGCAGTTCTTC. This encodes CASSLSAYRDSYNEQFF.

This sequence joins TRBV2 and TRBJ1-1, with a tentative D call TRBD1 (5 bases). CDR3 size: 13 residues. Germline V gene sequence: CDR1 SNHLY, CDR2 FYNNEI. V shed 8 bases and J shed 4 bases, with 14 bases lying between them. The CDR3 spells CASYLGEGTEAFF. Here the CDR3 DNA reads TGTGCCAGCTATTTGGGGGAGGGCACTGAAGCTTTCTTT.

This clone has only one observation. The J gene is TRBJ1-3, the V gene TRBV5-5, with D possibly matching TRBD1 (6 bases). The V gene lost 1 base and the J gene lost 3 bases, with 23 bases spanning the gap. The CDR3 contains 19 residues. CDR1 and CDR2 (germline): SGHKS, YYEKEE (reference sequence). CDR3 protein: CASSLIPPITGTDGNTIYF. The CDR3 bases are TGTGCCAGCAGCTTGATCCCCCCAATTACAGGGACGGATGGAAACACCATATATTTT.

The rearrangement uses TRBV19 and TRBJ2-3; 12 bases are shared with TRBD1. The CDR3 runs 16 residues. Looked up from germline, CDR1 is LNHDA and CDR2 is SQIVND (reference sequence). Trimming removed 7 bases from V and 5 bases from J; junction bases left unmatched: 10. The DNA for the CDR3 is TGTGCCAGTACCCCCTGGGGACAGGGGGCGAAAGATACGCAGTATTTT. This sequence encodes CASTPWGQGAKDTQYF.